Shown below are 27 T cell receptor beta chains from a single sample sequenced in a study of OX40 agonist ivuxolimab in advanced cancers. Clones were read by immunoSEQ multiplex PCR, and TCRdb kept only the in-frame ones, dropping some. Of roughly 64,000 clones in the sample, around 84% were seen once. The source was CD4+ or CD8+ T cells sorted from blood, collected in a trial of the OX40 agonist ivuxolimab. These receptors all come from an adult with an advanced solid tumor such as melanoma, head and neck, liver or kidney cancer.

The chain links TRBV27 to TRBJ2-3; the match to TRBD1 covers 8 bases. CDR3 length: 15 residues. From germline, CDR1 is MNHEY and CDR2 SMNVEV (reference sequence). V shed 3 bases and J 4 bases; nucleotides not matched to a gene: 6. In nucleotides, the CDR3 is TGTGCCAGCAGTTTCGACAGGGGCGGGTCAGATACGCAGTATTTT. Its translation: CASSFDRGGSDTQYF.

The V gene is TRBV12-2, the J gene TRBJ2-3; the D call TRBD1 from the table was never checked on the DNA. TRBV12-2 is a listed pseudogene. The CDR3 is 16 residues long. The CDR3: CAPGTGAGESGDTQYF. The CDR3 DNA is TGTGCACCGGGGACAGGGGCAGGAGAATCCGGAGATACGCAGTATTTT.

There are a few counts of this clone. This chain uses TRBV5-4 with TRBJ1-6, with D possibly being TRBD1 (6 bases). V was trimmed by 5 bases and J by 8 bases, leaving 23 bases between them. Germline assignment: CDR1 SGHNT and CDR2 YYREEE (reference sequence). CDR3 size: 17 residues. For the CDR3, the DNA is TGTGCCAGCAGTTTAAAAGTCGGGCCAGGGGTCGATTCACCCCTCCACTTT. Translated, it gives CASSLKVGPGVDSPLHF. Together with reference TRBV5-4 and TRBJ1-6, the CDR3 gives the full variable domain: ETGVTQSPTHLIKTRGQQVTLRCSSQSGHNTVSWYQQALGQGPQFIFQYYREEENGRGNFPPRFSGLQFPNYSSELNVNALELDDSALYLCASSLKVGPGVDSPLHFGNGTRLTVT.

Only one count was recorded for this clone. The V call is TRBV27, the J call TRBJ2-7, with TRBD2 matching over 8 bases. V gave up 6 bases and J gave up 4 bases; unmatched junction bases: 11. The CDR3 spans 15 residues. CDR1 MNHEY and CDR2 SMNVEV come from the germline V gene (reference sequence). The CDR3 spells CASRLISGTSYEQYF. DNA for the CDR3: TGTGCCAGCAGACTCATCTCCGGGACTAGTTACGAGCAGTACTTC.

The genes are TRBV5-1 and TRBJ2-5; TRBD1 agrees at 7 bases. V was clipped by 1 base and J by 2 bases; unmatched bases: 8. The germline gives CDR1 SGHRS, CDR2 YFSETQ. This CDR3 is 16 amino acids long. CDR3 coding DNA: TGCGCCAGCAGCTTGTTCGTCATGGGACAGCAAGAGACCCAGTACTTC. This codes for CASSLFVMGQQETQYF.

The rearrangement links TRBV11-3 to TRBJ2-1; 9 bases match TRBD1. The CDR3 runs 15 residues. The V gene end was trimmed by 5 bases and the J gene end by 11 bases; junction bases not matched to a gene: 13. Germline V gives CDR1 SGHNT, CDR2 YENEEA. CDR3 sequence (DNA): TGTGCCAGCAGCCGCAAGGGACAGGGTTATTCTAAGCAGTTCTTC. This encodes CASSRKGQGYSKQFF.

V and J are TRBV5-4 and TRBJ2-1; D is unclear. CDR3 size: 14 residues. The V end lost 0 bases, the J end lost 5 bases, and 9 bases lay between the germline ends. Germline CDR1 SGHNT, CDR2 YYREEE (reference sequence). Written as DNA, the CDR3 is TGTGCCAGCAGCTTGGAGCCCCTTAACAATGAGCAGTTCTTC. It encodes CASSLEPLNNEQFF.

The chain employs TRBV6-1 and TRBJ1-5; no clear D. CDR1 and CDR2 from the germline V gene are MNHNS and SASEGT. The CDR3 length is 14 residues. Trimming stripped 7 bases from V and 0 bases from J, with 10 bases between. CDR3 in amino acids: CASTTVYSNQPQHF. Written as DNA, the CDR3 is TGTGCCAGCACAACAGTATATAGCAATCAGCCCCAGCATTTT.

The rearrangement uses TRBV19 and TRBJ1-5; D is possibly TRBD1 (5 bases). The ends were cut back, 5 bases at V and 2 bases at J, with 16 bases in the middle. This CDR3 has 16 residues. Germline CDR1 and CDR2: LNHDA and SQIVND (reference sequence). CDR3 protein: CASSPGNSYGNQPQHF. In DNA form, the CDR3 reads TGTGCCAGTAGTCCAGGGAACTCCTATGGCAATCAGCCCCAGCATTTT.

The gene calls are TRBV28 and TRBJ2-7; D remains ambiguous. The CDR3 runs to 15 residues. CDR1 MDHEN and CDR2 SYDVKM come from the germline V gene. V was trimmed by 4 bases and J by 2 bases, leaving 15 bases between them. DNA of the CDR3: TGTGCCAGCAGTTCGGCCGGCGCGTTACCCTACGAGCAGTACTTC. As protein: CASSSAGALPYEQYF.

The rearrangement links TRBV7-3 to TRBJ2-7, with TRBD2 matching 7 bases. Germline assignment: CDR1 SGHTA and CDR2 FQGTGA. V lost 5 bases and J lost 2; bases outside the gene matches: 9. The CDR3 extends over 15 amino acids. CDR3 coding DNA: TGTGCCAGCAGCATAGGGAGGGCAGGAACCTACGAGCAGTACTTC. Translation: CASSIGRAGTYEQYF.

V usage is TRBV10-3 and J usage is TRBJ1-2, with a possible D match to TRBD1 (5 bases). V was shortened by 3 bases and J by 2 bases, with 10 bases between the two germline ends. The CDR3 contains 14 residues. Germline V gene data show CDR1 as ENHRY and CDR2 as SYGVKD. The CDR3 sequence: CAISDPRANYGYTF. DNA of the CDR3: TGTGCCATCAGTGATCCCAGGGCCAACTATGGCTACACCTTC.

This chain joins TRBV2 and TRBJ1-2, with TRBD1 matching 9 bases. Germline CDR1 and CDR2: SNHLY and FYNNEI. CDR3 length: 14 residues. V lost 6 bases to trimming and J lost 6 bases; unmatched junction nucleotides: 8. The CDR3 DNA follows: TGTGCCAGCAGAGGATTCGGGACAGGGAATGGCTACACCTTC. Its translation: CASRGFGTGNGYTF. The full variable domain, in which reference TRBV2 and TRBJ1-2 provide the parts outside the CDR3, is EPEVTQTPSHQVTQMGQEVILRCVPISNHLYFYWYRQILGQKVEFLVSFYNNEISEKSEIFDDQFSVERPDGSNFTLKIRSTKLEDSAMYFCASRGFGTGNGYTFGSGTRLTVV.

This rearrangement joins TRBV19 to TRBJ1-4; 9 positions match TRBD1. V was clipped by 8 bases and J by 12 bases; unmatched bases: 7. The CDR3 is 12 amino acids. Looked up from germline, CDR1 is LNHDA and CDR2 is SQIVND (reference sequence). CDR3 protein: CASSDWTGELFF. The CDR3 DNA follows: TGTGCCAGTTCAGACTGGACAGGGGAACTGTTTTTT.

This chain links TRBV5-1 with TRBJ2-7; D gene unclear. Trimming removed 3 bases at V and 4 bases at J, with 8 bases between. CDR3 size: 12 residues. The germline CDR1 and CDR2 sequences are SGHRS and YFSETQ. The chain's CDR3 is CASSSDGYEQYF. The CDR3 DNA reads TGCGCCAGCAGCTCGGACGGGTACGAGCAGTACTTC.

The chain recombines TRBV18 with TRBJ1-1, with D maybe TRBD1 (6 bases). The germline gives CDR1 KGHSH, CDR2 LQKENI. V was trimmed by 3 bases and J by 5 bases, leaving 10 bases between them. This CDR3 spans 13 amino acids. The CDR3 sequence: CASSPDRRTEAFF. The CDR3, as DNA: TGTGCCAGCTCACCGGACAGACGGACTGAAGCTTTCTTT.

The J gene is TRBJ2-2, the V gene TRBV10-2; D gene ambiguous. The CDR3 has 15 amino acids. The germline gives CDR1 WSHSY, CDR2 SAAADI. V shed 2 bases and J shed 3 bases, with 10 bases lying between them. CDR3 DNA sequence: TGCGCCAGCAGTGAGCTGGGGATGGACACCGGGGAGCTGTTTTTT. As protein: CASSELGMDTGELFF.

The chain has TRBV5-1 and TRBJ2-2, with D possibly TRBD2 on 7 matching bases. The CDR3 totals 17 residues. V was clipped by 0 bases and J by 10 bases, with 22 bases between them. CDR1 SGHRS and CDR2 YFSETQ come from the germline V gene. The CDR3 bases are TGCGCCAGCAGCTTGGGAGGGGGGGCCCTCTCAGACGCGGAGCTGTTTTTT. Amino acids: CASSLGGGALSDAELFF. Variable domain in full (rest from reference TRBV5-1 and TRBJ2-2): KAGVTQTPRYLIKTRGQQVTLSCSPISGHRSVSWYQQTPGQGLQFLFEYFSETQRNKGNFPGRFSGRQFSNSRSEMNVSTLELGDSALYLCASSLGGGALSDAELFFGEGSRLTVL.

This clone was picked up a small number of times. Here the CDR3 DNA reads TGTGCCAGTAGGGGAGTTTCCTACGAGCAGTACTTC. It specifies CASRGVSYEQYF. The chain uses TRBV19 and TRBJ2-7; possibly TRBD2 for D (5 bases). Germline V gene sequence: CDR1 LNHDA, CDR2 SQIVND (reference sequence). The CDR3 has 12 amino acids. The ends were cut back, 6 bases at V and 1 base at J, with 7 bases in the middle.

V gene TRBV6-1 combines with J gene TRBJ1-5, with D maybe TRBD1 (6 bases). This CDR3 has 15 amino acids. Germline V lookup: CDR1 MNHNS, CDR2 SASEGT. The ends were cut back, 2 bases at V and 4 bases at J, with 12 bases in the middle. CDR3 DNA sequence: TGTGCCAGCAGTGAAAGCGGGGGGCAAAATCAGCCCCAGCATTTT. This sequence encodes CASSESGGQNQPQHF.

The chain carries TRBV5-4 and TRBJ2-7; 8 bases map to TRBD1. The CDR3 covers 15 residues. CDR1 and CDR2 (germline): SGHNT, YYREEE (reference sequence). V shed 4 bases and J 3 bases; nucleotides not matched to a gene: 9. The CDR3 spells CASSDSGTGFYEQYF. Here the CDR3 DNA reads TGTGCCAGCAGCGACTCCGGGACAGGCTTCTACGAGCAGTACTTC.

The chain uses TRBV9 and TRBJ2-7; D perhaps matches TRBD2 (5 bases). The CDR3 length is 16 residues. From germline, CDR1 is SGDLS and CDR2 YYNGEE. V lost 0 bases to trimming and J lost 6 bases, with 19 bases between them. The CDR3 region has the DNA TGTGCCAGCAGCGTAGAAGGGTTCGGGGATCGGCTCGAGCAGTACTTC. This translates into CASSVEGFGDRLEQYF.

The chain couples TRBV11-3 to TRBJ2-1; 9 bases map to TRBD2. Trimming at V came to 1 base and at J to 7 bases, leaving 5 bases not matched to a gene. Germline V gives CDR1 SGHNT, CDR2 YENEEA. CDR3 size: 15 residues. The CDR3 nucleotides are TGTGCCAGCAGCTTAGCTGGGAGCGGGGGGAATGAGCAGTTCTTC. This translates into CASSLAGSGGNEQFF. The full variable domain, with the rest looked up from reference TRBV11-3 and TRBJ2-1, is EAGVVQSPRYKIIEKKQPVAFWCNPISGHNTLYWYLQNLGQGPELLIRYENEEAVDDSQLPKDRFSAERLKGVDSTLKIQPAELGDSAVYLCASSLAGSGGNEQFFGPGTRLTVL.

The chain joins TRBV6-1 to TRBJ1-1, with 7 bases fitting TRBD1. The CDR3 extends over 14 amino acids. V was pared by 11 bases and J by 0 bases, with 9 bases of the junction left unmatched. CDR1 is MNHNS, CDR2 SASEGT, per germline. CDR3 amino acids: CAGAQGTLNTEAFF. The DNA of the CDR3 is TGTGCCGGAGCACAGGGGACCTTGAACACTGAAGCTTTCTTT.

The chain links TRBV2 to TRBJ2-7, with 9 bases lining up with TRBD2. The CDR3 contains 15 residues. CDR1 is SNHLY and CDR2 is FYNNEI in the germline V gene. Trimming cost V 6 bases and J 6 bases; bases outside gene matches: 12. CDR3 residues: CASRTAGTSPAEQYF. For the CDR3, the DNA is TGTGCCAGCAGAACAGCAGGGACTAGCCCTGCCGAGCAGTACTTC.

The CDR3 DNA is TGTGCCAGCAGCGGCGGTCGGAGGGGCTACACCTTC. Its protein product is CASSGGRRGYTF. This chain uses TRBV5-4 with TRBJ1-2; D unresolved. V gave up 4 bases and J gave up 8 bases, with 12 bases separating them. This CDR3 comprises 12 residues. CDR1 SGHNT and CDR2 YYREEE come from the germline V gene (reference sequence).

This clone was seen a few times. This CDR3 reads CASSLTGQPNQPQHF. For the CDR3, the DNA is TGTGCCAGCAGCTTAACGGGACAGCCCAATCAGCCCCAGCATTTT. The V call is TRBV11-2, the J call TRBJ1-5, with 7 nucleotides matching TRBD1. With 2 bases clipped from V and 3 bases from J, the junction kept 4 bases outside the gene matches. The germline V gene encodes CDR1 SGHAT and CDR2 FQNNGV. The length of the CDR3 is 15 residues.